This TCR beta chain appears in the sequencing data of a study of CD8 T cells in ankylosing spondylitis (dated by TCRdb to the late 2010s). Study-wide context: T cell receptor beta repertoires were profiled in healthy donors and ankylosing spondylitis patients so that disease-linked TCR variants could be found. The full study cohort was made up of 25 ankylosing spondylitis patients and over 90 healthy donors. Peripheral blood was sampled, and synovial fluid was additionally collected from ankylosing spondylitis patients.

General conclusions and limits of the study: Blood from ankylosing spondylitis patients appeared to be characterized by a TCR beta motif made up of under ten highly homologous amino acid variants. Some TCR beta motif variants had previously been reported in synovial fluid and blood of reactive arthritis patients, which suggested common disease-initiation mechanisms. A CD8+ phenotype was shown by the disease-linked clones, which were found at relatively low frequencies in peripheral blood. The disease-linked clones were reported to be significantly enriched in matched synovial fluid samples from ankylosing spondylitis patients.

The sequencing machine was an Illumina HiSeq 2500. Quantitative 5'-RACE with molecular barcodes was the method used to prepare the TCR beta libraries. As for the original processing: To identify disease-linked TCR variants, a new computational method was used, one built on a probabilistic model of VDJ rearrangement. TCRdb itself trimmed the public reads at Q25 with fastp, ran MiXCR and retained productive beta chains. Merged by CDR3 protein, the rows form single entries marked with the most common genes and DNA. It is TCRdb's table, rather than the study itself, that gives the V and J calls and clone size. Present in this sample are around 180,000 distinct CDR3 sequences, 10% to 15% of which were seen just once. About 10% of the sample is in the top ten clones. The CDR3 covers 14 residues, taking in both the cysteine and the phenylalanine. CDR3 DNA only is kept here, 42 bases in frame from base 1. Trimming removed 5 bases from V and 1 base from J; the gene matches leave 2 bases unexplained. Looking up the germline V gene yields CDR1 SGHVS and CDR2 FQNEAQ.

This clonotype was counted ten times or more. Its antigen is currently not known. There are no base qualities to consult, and no much larger clone falls within one base. This sequence uses TRBV7-8 and TRBJ1-3, with 7 bases matching TRBD1. The TCR sequence derives from a female donor with ankylosing spondylitis or in good health (not recorded which). The sample consisted of blood, either unsorted or a sorted T cell fraction (not recorded which). In nucleotides, the sequence is TGTGCCAGCAGCCTACAGGGGTCTGGAAACACCATATATTTT. This yields the protein CASSLQGSGNTIYF.